A selection of T cell receptor beta chains follows, all from one sample in a study of T cell responses to AZD1222 COVID-19 vaccine. The method was immunoSEQ multiplex PCR; TCRdb's version includes in-frame clones alone and lacks a portion of them. The repertoire holds 78,000 or so clones, with more than 70% as singletons. Material: peripheral blood, obtained on day 0 of AZD1222 vaccination. These receptors originate from an adult in good health. Each CDR3 is given with its conserved first and last residue. D genes are given only for firm matches. Clone size is not always given. Where it is, it says once, few, many or a class for expanded clones.

D gene: NA; V gene: TRBV9; J gene: TRBJ2-1; clone size: once; CDR3 protein: CASSVGQYNEQFF; CDR3 DNA: TGTGCCAGCAGCGTAGGACAGTACAATGAGCAGTTCTTC
D gene: NA; V gene: TRBV30; J gene: TRBJ1-5; clone size: NA; CDR3 protein: CAWSVQGNQPQHF; CDR3 DNA: TGTGCCTGGAGTGTACAAGGGAATCAGCCCCAGCATTTT
D gene: TRBD1; V gene: TRBV6-1; J gene: TRBJ1-6; clone size: NA; CDR3 protein: CASSEGQGNNSPLHF; CDR3 DNA: TGTGCCAGCAGTGAGGGACAGGGAAATAATTCACCCCTCCACTTT
D gene: NA; V gene: TRBV28; J gene: TRBJ2-7; clone size: NA; CDR3 protein: CASSSGSGGRYYEQYF; CDR3 DNA: TGTGCCAGCAGTTCCGGATCCGGTGGTCGGTACTACGAGCAGTACTTC
D gene: NA; V gene: TRBV28; J gene: TRBJ1-5; clone size: NA; CDR3 protein: CASTPGGGRGQPQHF; CDR3 DNA: TGTGCCAGCACCCCCGGGGGGGGGCGCGGGCAGCCCCAGCATTTT
D gene: NA; V gene: TRBV28; J gene: TRBJ2-2; clone size: NA; CDR3 protein: CASETPGLGTGELFF; CDR3 DNA: TGTGCCAGTGAGACGCCTGGGCTGGGCACCGGGGAGCTGTTTTTT
D gene: NA; V gene: TRBV12-5; J gene: TRBJ1-2; clone size: NA; CDR3 protein: CASGSGAESYTF; CDR3 DNA: TGTGCTAGTGGTTCCGGTGCAGAATCGTACACCTTC
D gene: TRBD1; V gene: TRBV6-6; J gene: TRBJ1-2; clone size: NA; CDR3 protein: CASSYDRDYGYTF; CDR3 DNA: TGTGCCAGCAGTTACGACAGGGACTATGGCTACACCTTC
D gene: NA; V gene: TRBV7-6; J gene: TRBJ2-2; clone size: NA; CDR3 protein: CASSSTGITGELFF; CDR3 DNA: TGTGCCAGCAGCAGTACAGGGATCACCGGGGAGCTGTTTTTT
D gene: NA; V gene: TRBV19; J gene: TRBJ2-7; clone size: NA; CDR3 protein: CASSIVWADAYEQYF; CDR3 DNA: TGTGCCAGTAGTATAGTTTGGGCAGACGCCTACGAGCAGTACTTC
D gene: NA; V gene: TRBV27; J gene: TRBJ2-7; clone size: few; CDR3 protein: CASNEQYF; CDR3 DNA: TGTGCCAGCAACGAGCAGTACTTC
D gene: NA; V gene: TRBV19; J gene: TRBJ2-7; clone size: NA; CDR3 protein: CASSIGAKEQYF; CDR3 DNA: TGTGCCAGTAGTATCGGGGCGAAAGAGCAGTACTTC
D gene: NA; V gene: TRBV28; J gene: TRBJ2-7; clone size: NA; CDR3 protein: CASSLTSSILYEQYF; CDR3 DNA: TGTGCCAGCAGTTTAACTAGTTCTATTCTGTACGAGCAGTACTTC
D gene: TRBD2; V gene: TRBV29-1; J gene: TRBJ2-1; clone size: NA; CDR3 protein: CSVRGQREGGEQFF; CDR3 DNA: TGCAGCGTGAGGGGACAGCGGGAGGGAGGTGAGCAGTTCTTC
D gene: TRBD1; V gene: TRBV2; J gene: TRBJ1-2; clone size: NA; CDR3 protein: CASRDRLANYGYTF; CDR3 DNA: TGTGCCAGCAGGGACAGGCTAGCTAACTATGGCTACACCTTC
D gene: TRBD1; V gene: TRBV30; J gene: TRBJ1-4; clone size: NA; CDR3 protein: CAWSLRQGDEKLFF; CDR3 DNA: TGTGCCTGGAGCCTAAGACAGGGGGATGAAAAACTGTTTTTT
D gene: TRBD1; V gene: TRBV5-1; J gene: TRBJ1-6; clone size: NA; CDR3 protein: CASSFIQGAAPLHF; CDR3 DNA: TGCGCCAGCAGCTTCATTCAGGGGGCGGCACCCCTCCACTTT
D gene: NA; V gene: TRBV27; J gene: TRBJ2-3; clone size: NA; CDR3 protein: CASSYGQLNLDTQYF; CDR3 DNA: TGTGCCAGCAGTTACGGTCAGTTAAATCTAGATACGCAGTATTTT
D gene: NA; V gene: TRBV3-1/TRBV3-2; J gene: TRBJ1-2; clone size: NA; CDR3 protein: CASSQEGRNYGYTF; CDR3 DNA: TGTGCCAGCAGCCAAGAAGGTCGGAACTATGGCTACACCTTC
D gene: NA; V gene: TRBV6-5; J gene: TRBJ2-7; clone size: NA; CDR3 protein: CASSYGTYVPVYEQYF; CDR3 DNA: TGTGCCAGCAGTTATGGGACTTATGTTCCTGTTTACGAGCAGTACTTC
D gene: NA; V gene: TRBV7-8; J gene: TRBJ2-5; clone size: NA; CDR3 protein: CASSRAFRNQETQYF; CDR3 DNA: TGTGCCAGCAGCCGAGCGTTCAGGAACCAAGAGACCCAGTACTTC
D gene: TRBD1; V gene: TRBV7-2; J gene: TRBJ1-1; clone size: NA; CDR3 protein: CASSSRDRNTEAFF; CDR3 DNA: TGTGCCAGCAGCTCCCGGGACAGGAACACTGAAGCTTTCTTT
D gene: TRBD2; V gene: TRBV7-2; J gene: TRBJ2-1; clone size: NA; CDR3 protein: CASSLVAGGYNEQFF; CDR3 DNA: TGTGCCAGCAGCTTAGTAGCGGGAGGGTACAATGAGCAGTTCTTC
D gene: NA; V gene: TRBV6-5; J gene: TRBJ1-5; clone size: NA; CDR3 protein: CASSRQDQPQHF; CDR3 DNA: TGTGCCAGCAGTCGGCAGGATCAGCCCCAGCATTTT
D gene: TRBD1; V gene: TRBV18; J gene: TRBJ2-7; clone size: NA; CDR3 protein: CASSPSDRGGYEQYF; CDR3 DNA: TGTGCCAGCTCACCATCGGACAGGGGGGGGTACGAGCAGTACTTC
D gene: NA; V gene: TRBV11-2; J gene: TRBJ2-5; clone size: NA; CDR3 protein: CASSKETQYF; CDR3 DNA: TGTGCCAGCAGCAAAGAGACCCAGTACTTC
D gene: TRBD1; V gene: TRBV30; J gene: TRBJ2-5; clone size: NA; CDR3 protein: CAWAGGLETQYF; CDR3 DNA: TGTGCCTGGGCAGGGGGCTTGGAGACCCAGTACTTC
D gene: TRBD1; V gene: TRBV28; J gene: TRBJ1-5; clone size: NA; CDR3 protein: CASSPWDSKNQPQHF; CDR3 DNA: TGTGCCAGCAGTCCTTGGGACAGTAAGAATCAGCCCCAGCATTTT
D gene: NA; V gene: TRBV3-1/TRBV3-2; J gene: TRBJ1-2; clone size: NA; CDR3 protein: CASSQVGLDGYTF; CDR3 DNA: TGTGCCAGCAGCCAAGTAGGGCTGGATGGCTACACCTTC
D gene: NA; V gene: TRBV10-1; J gene: TRBJ2-1; clone size: NA; CDR3 protein: CASSVGTDSYNEQFF; CDR3 DNA: TGCGCCAGCAGTGTAGGGACTGACTCCTACAATGAGCAGTTCTTC